Below, one T cell receptor beta chain is given with its context. This sample was included in a study of blood T cell repertoires in COVID-19. Overall study: Both acute and convalescent COVID-19 samples were obtained from the United States, Italy and Spain.

Each participant's cohort was designated according to participant-reported clinical history. Symptom resolution, clearance, or two negative PCRs marked the recovered donors of Cohort 3. The method was immunoSEQ multiplex PCR; TCRdb's version includes in-frame clones alone and lacks a portion of them. The sample has 300,000 or so clones; roughly nine tenths are singletons. There are 14 residues in the CDR3. Germline V gives CDR1 MNHEY, CDR2 SMNVEV (reference sequence). Trimming took 6 bases from V and 2 from J, leaving 11 bases between them. The specimen sequenced was PBMCs or T cells enriched from blood (not recorded which). The receptor comes from a man in his 60s who had recovered from COVID-19. The chain carries TRBV27 and TRBJ1-5, with a possible D match to TRBD1 (6 bases). The CDR3 DNA follows: TGTGCCAGCAGGGGGGGGGCACGCAATCAGCCCCAGCATTTT. It is translated as CASRGGARNQPQHF.